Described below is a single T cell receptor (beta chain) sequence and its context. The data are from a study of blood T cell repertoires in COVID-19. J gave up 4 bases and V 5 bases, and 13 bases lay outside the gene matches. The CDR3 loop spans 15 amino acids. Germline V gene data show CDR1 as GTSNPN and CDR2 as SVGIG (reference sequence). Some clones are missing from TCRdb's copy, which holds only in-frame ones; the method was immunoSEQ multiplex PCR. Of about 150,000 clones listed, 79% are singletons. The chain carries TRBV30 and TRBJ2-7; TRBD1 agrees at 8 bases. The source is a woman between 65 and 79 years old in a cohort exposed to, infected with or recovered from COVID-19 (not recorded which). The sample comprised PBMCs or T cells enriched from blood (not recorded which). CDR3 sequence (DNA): TGTGCCTGGGCGGCCCCGGACAGGGCTTTATACGAGCAGTACTTC. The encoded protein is CAWAAPDRALYEQYF.